A single sample is the source of the 31 T cell receptor beta chains below, sequenced in a study of response to subunit inactivated influenza vaccine. From the RT-PCR reads, TCRdb called clonotypes with MiXCR, one entry per CDR3 protein. The sample lists 500,000 to 700,000 distinct CDR3 sequences, roughly 25% occurring once. This sample was shared with a second study, whose subject was T cells expressing NK-cell markers. That publication notes: It was by 5'RACE template switching with UMIs that TCR beta cDNA was made.

The source material was CD4+ T cells sorted from PBMCs, sampled 11 to 12 days after vaccination. The receptors come from a man aged 45-65 years who received an inactivated influenza vaccine.

The chain joins TRBV20-1 to TRBJ2-5, with D perhaps TRBD1 or TRBD2 (5 bases each). The V end lost 6 bases, the J end lost 2 bases, and 16 bases lay between the germline ends. From germline, CDR1 is DFQATT and CDR2 SNEGSKA (reference sequence). The CDR3 runs to 14 residues. CDR3 sequence reads: CSAPRHWGQETQYF. CDR3 sequence (DNA): TGCAGTGCCCCAAGACACTGGGGGCAAGAGACCCAGTACTTC.

The rearrangement uses TRBV12-3 or TRBV12-4 and TRBJ1-6, with a possible D match to TRBD1 (5 bases). The CDR3 length is 14 residues. Trimming pared 3 bases from V and 5 bases from J, leaving 8 bases between. CDR3 nucleotides: TGTGCCAGCAGTTTGAGGGGAAATAATTCACCCCTCCACTTT. Protein sequence: CASSLRGNNSPLHF.

This clonotype occurred a few times. The rearrangement links TRBV7-9 to TRBJ1-5; no firm D call. Germline V gene sequence: CDR1 SEHNR, CDR2 FQNEAQ (reference sequence). The CDR3 covers 15 residues. Deletions cut 3 bases from V and 0 bases from J, with 9 bases between. CDR3 nucleotides: TGTGCCAGCAGCTTTTCAGGATATAGCAATCAGCCCCAGCATTTT. This codes for CASSFSGYSNQPQHF.

This clonotype was picked up a small number of times. The chain joins TRBV7-8 to TRBJ2-2, with TRBD2 matching over 7 bases. V lost 4 bases and J lost 0; bases outside the gene matches: 5. Germline V CDR1 and CDR2: SGHVS, FQNEAQ. This CDR3 contains 16 residues. This CDR3 is CASSSKRDPNTGELFF. In nucleotides, the CDR3 is TGTGCCAGCAGCTCCAAGCGGGACCCGAACACCGGGGAGCTGTTTTTT.

This clonotype occurred many times. V gene TRBV16 combines with J gene TRBJ1-5; unclear D gene. The CDR3 contains 14 residues. Trimming cost V 6 bases and J 0 bases, with 9 bases left between them. Germline V gene lookup returns CDR1 KGHSY and CDR2 FQNENV. This CDR3 is CASSHQSSNQPQHF. The CDR3 region has the DNA TGTGCCAGCAGTCATCAATCTAGCAATCAGCCCCAGCATTTT.

This clonotype was observed a handful of times. The chain recombines TRBV10-3 with TRBJ2-1, with 13 bases fitting TRBD2. V lost 5 bases, J lost 0 bases, and 4 bases stayed unmatched. Looked up from germline, CDR1 is ENHRY and CDR2 is SYGVKD. The CDR3 spans 17 residues. DNA for the CDR3: TGTGCCATCAGTTTGACTAGCGGGGGGAGCTCCTACAATGAGCAGTTCTTC. Translation: CAISLTSGGSSYNEQFF.

The chain couples TRBV7-2 to TRBJ2-5; weak D call: TRBD1 (6 bases). Germline loops: CDR1 SGHTA, CDR2 FQGNSA. The germline V and J ends were trimmed by 7 bases and 5 bases, with 14 bases remaining between them. This CDR3 has 13 residues. The CDR3 sequence: CASTRQVLETQYF. CDR3 DNA: TGTGCCAGCACCCGACAGGTATTGGAGACCCAGTACTTC.

The CDR3 bases are TGTGCCAGCCTGGAGACTCGGAACTATGGCTACACCTTC. It yields the protein CASLETRNYGYTF. V and J are TRBV2 and TRBJ1-2, with no clear D. Germline CDR1 and CDR2: SNHLY and FYNNEI. The ends were cut back, 8 bases at V and 2 bases at J, with 12 bases in the middle. The CDR3 loop spans 13 amino acids.

By share, this clonotype counts as medium-sized. This chain joins TRBV15 and TRBJ2-5, with TRBD2 as a possible D gene (6 bases). Germline V gene data show CDR1 as LNHNV and CDR2 as YYDKDF (reference sequence). The CDR3 has 14 amino acids. V gave up 1 base and J gave up 1 base, with 7 bases separating them. The CDR3 protein is CATSRGTTQETQYF. The CDR3 DNA follows: TGTGCCACCAGCAGAGGGACTACCCAAGAGACCCAGTACTTC.

This clonotype occurred a few times. The chain employs TRBV20-1 and TRBJ2-1; 10 bases are a match to TRBD1. The CDR3 loop spans 14 amino acids. V was clipped by 5 bases and J by 10 bases; unmatched bases: 11. Germline CDR1 reads DFQATT; CDR2 reads SNEGSKA (reference sequence). The CDR3: CSAGSGTGVGEQFF. CDR3 in DNA: TGCAGTGCTGGTTCCGGGACAGGGGTAGGCGAGCAGTTCTTC.

This rearrangement joins TRBV28 to TRBJ1-5; weak D call: TRBD1 (5 bases). This CDR3 comprises 16 residues. CDR1 and CDR2 from the germline V gene are MDHEN and SYDVKM. Deletions cut 2 bases from V and 3 bases from J, with 14 bases between. The DNA of the CDR3 is TGTGCCAGCAGTTTACGGGGGAATACGGTCAATCAGCCCCAGCATTTT. This gives the protein CASSLRGNTVNQPQHF.

The chain is built from TRBV20-1 and TRBJ2-1; D remains ambiguous. V shed 6 bases and J shed 6 bases, with 15 bases lying between them. CDR3 size: 13 residues. Germline-derived CDR1 and CDR2 are DFQATT and SNEGSKA (reference sequence). The CDR3 bases are TGCAGTGCGCCAAAAGCACCAGCCAATGAGCAGTTCTTC. Protein: CSAPKAPANEQFF.

This clonotype was recorded a few times. The V call is TRBV29-1, the J call TRBJ2-2; D possibly corresponds to TRBD2 (5 bases). The CDR3 consists of 14 residues. The V gene lost 7 bases and the J gene lost 4 bases, with 16 bases spanning the gap. Germline V gene lookup returns CDR1 SQVTM and CDR2 ANQGSEA. In DNA form, the CDR3 reads TGCAGCGGGAAGAGCGGCCCCCTCACCGGGGAGCTGTTTTTT. It specifies CSGKSGPLTGELFF.

The genes are TRBV6-5 and TRBJ1-2; no clear D gene. This CDR3 has 13 residues. The germline V gene encodes CDR1 MNHEY and CDR2 SVGAGI. Trimming left V 2 bases short and J 4 bases short, with 8 bases between. This chain's CDR3 is CASSYHEGYGYTF. The CDR3, as DNA: TGTGCCAGCAGTTACCACGAGGGCTATGGCTACACCTTC.

The J gene is TRBJ1-2, the V gene TRBV10-3; no clear D. V was pared by 9 bases and J by 1 base, with 15 bases between. Germline loops: CDR1 ENHRY, CDR2 SYGVKD. This CDR3 has 14 amino acids. CDR3 nucleotides: TGTGCCATGCTCGACTTAACGTTTAACTATGGCTACACCTTC. This codes for CAMLDLTFNYGYTF.

This clonotype turned up a few times. The CDR3 DNA reads as TGTGCCAGCAGCCAGTATGGGGGGGAAAACAATGAGCAGTTCTTC. As protein: CASSQYGGENNEQFF. The chain recombines TRBV7-2 with TRBJ2-1; 7 positions agree with TRBD2. The ends lost 5 bases at V and 5 bases at J; junction bases unmatched: 9. The CDR3 is 15 amino acids. CDR1 and CDR2 from the germline V gene are SGHTA and FQGNSA.

This clonotype was seen a handful of times. This sequence joins TRBV2 and TRBJ1-5; D gene unclear. The CDR3 sequence is 15 residues long. CDR1 and CDR2 (germline): SNHLY, FYNNEI. The germline V and J ends were trimmed by 0 bases and 3 bases, with 9 bases remaining between them. The CDR3 sequence: CASSEATRNNQPQHF. DNA for the CDR3: TGTGCCAGCAGTGAAGCCACCAGGAACAATCAGCCCCAGCATTTT.

V is TRBV20-1 and J is TRBJ1-6; a possible D gene is TRBD1 (6 bases). The CDR3 is 14 amino acids. In germline, CDR1 is DFQATT, CDR2 SNEGSKA (reference sequence). Trimming pared 5 bases from V and 9 bases from J, leaving 17 bases between. The CDR3 coding sequence is TGCAGTGCTGCCCCTGGGGGCCGGAGTTCACCCCTCCACTTT. Translating it yields CSAAPGGRSSPLHF.

Written as DNA, the CDR3 is TGTGCCAGCAGCAGCAGACAGGGAAGCAATCAGCCCCAGCATTTT. Its translation is CASSSRQGSNQPQHF. The V gene is TRBV12-3 or TRBV12-4, the J gene TRBJ1-5; the match to TRBD1 covers 7 bases. V gave up 6 bases and J gave up 1 base; unmatched junction bases: 6. This CDR3 comprises 15 residues.

This clonotype was counted only a few times. This chain links TRBV4-1 with TRBJ2-3; D remains unclear. From germline, CDR1 is MGHRA and CDR2 YSYEKL. The V gene lost 8 bases and the J gene lost 8 bases, with 17 bases spanning the gap. CDR3 length equals 13 residues. The CDR3 is CASRPPSLGTQYF. CDR3 DNA sequence: TGCGCCAGCCGCCCGCCAAGTTTGGGTACGCAGTATTTT.

This clonotype was detected ten times or more. The chain is built from TRBV3-1 and TRBJ1-5; TRBD1 is a possible D gene (6 bases). The germline V and J ends were trimmed by 3 bases and 5 bases, with 8 bases remaining between them. The germline CDR1 and CDR2 sequences are LGHDT and YNNKEL (reference sequence). The CDR3 runs 13 residues. DNA of the CDR3: TGTGCCAGCAGCCAGGACAGTTATCAGCCCCAGCATTTT. The encoded protein is CASSQDSYQPQHF.

This clonotype was detected once. This chain links TRBV6-1 with TRBJ1-6; D ambiguous. Trimming took off 4 bases at V and 1 base at J, with 8 bases between the two ends. Germline loops: CDR1 MNHNS, CDR2 SASEGT. The CDR3 is made up of 15 amino acids. The CDR3: CASSAGTSYNSPLHF. In DNA, the CDR3 is TGTGCCAGCAGTGCCGGCACTTCCTATAATTCACCCCTCCACTTT.

The chain combines TRBV25-1 with TRBJ2-2, with D uncertain. The germline V gene has CDR1 MGHDK and CDR2 SYGVNS. Trimming stripped 1 base from V and 1 base from J, with 4 bases between. CDR3 length equals 14 residues. CDR3 in DNA: TGTGCCAGCAGTGAATTGCAGAACACCGGGGAGCTGTTTTTT. Its protein is CASSELQNTGELFF.

The chain links TRBV5-6 to TRBJ2-4; TRBD2 matches at 8 bases. The J segment lost 2 bases and the V segment lost 1 base, leaving 11 bases of the junction unmatched. This CDR3 has 18 residues. Per germline, CDR1 SGHDT and CDR2 YYEEEE. DNA for the CDR3: TGTGCCAGCAGCTTGAAGCGGGAGAGTGCCTCAACCAAAAACATTCAGTACTTC. It codes for CASSLKRESASTKNIQYF.

This clonotype was observed at least ten times. The CDR3 nucleotides are TGTGCCAGCAGTCCGTCGACAGGGAGGGAGACCCAGTACTTC. Its translation is CASSPSTGRETQYF. The chain uses TRBV12-3 or TRBV12-4 and TRBJ2-5, with D tentatively TRBD1 (7 bases). Trimming left V 5 bases short and J 5 bases short, with 15 bases between. There are 14 residues in the CDR3.

Only a few counts were recorded for this clonotype. The genes are TRBV12-3 or TRBV12-4 and TRBJ1-3, with D tentatively TRBD1 (5 bases). The V gene lost 5 bases and the J gene lost 12 bases, with 14 bases spanning the gap. This CDR3 contains 12 residues. The CDR3: CASSGGTGNIYF. In DNA, the CDR3 is TGTGCCAGCAGTGGGGGAACTGGAAACATATATTTT.

V usage is TRBV11-2 and J usage is TRBJ2-1, with 7 bases lining up with TRBD2. With 4 bases clipped from V and 1 base from J, the junction kept 7 bases outside the gene matches. Germline V gene sequence: CDR1 SGHAT, CDR2 FQNNGV. The CDR3 spans 16 residues. The CDR3 loop is CASSSPSGKSYNEQFF. The DNA for the CDR3 is TGTGCCAGCAGCTCACCTAGCGGCAAATCCTACAATGAGCAGTTCTTC.

This clonotype occurred a few times. This rearrangement joins TRBV20-1 to TRBJ2-2; TRBD2 matches at 11 bases. The CDR3 length is 16 residues. Germline assignment: CDR1 DFQATT and CDR2 SNEGSKA (reference sequence). The V and J ends lost 3 bases and 2 bases, in that order; junction bases with no gene match: 5. CDR3 sequence: CSARSLAGGNTGELFF. CDR3 nucleotide sequence: TGCAGTGCTAGGAGTCTAGCGGGGGGAAACACCGGGGAGCTGTTTTTT.

The chain is built from TRBV6-2 or TRBV6-3 and TRBJ2-5; 10 bases align to TRBD1. With V trimmed by 2 bases and J by 7 bases, 10 bases remained unmatched. CDR1 MNHEY and CDR2 SVGEGT come from the germline V gene. There are 16 residues in the CDR3. CDR3 DNA: TGTGCCAGCAGTTACGCCGGACAGGGGGTCGGTCGGACCCAGTACTTC. The encoded protein is CASSYAGQGVGRTQYF.

This clonotype was recorded a few times. V and J are TRBV20-1 and TRBJ1-5, with TRBD1 matching over 7 bases. Germline CDR1 DFQATT, CDR2 SNEGSKA (reference sequence). V lost 1 base, J lost 7 bases, and 7 bases stayed unmatched. The CDR3 spans 14 residues. CDR3 loop: CSARGGQGVQPQHF. CDR3 nucleotides: TGCAGTGCTAGAGGAGGGCAGGGGGTCCAGCCCCAGCATTTT.

V gene TRBV9 combines with J gene TRBJ2-2; D is undetermined. The CDR3 spans 17 residues. V lost 4 bases, J lost 3 bases, and 19 bases lay in between. The germline V gene has CDR1 SGDLS and CDR2 YYNGEE. The CDR3 DNA reads as TGTGCCAGCAGCCAGAGAAAGGGCAGGAGAGACACCGGGGAGCTGTTTTTT. It yields the protein CASSQRKGRRDTGELFF. The full variable domain, in which reference TRBV9 and TRBJ2-2 provide the parts outside the CDR3, is DSGVTQTPKHLITATGQRVTLRCSPRSGDLSVYWYQQSLDQGLQFLIQYYNGEERAKGNILERFSAQQFPDLHSELNLSSLELGDSALYFCASSQRKGRRDTGELFFGEGSRLTVL.